The 18 T cell receptor beta chains listed next were all sequenced from one sample in a study of shared clonotypes between healthy human individuals. Data came from immunoSEQ multiplex PCR; TCRdb stores just in-frame clones and leaves some out. In the table there are around 1.1 million clones, approximately 78% of which are singletons. Input material: memory CD4+ T cells from PBMCs. Noted subset: CD45RA-negative fraction. The receptor set was obtained from a man aged 18-30 years in good health. Some clones in this sample may be carry-over from other donors' samples.

CDR3 loop: CATSRDTTSWLALSHEQYF. CDR3 in DNA: TGTGCCACCAGCAGAGATACCACCTCGTGGCTAGCGTTGAGCCACGAGCAGTACTTC. This sequence joins TRBV15 and TRBJ2-7; TRBD2 might be the D (6 bases). The CDR3 length is 19 residues. V was cut by 0 bases and J by 5 bases, with 26 bases left in between. Germline V CDR1 and CDR2: LNHNV, YYDKDF (reference sequence).

The J gene is TRBJ1-4, the V gene TRBV28; TRBD1 agrees at 8 bases. In germline, CDR1 is MDHEN, CDR2 SYDVKM. Unmatched junction bases numbered 11, after V lost 6 bases and J lost 8 bases. The CDR3 loop spans 15 amino acids. The CDR3 DNA sequence: TGTGCCAGCAGGCGCCAGCAGGGGGCGGGGGAAAAACTGTTTTTT. Protein: CASRRQQGAGEKLFF.

The CDR3 region has the DNA TGTGCCAGCAGCTTAACTCGGCCTGGGGCCAACGTCCTGACTTTC. Protein sequence: CASSLTRPGANVLTF. The chain employs TRBV7-9 and TRBJ2-6; D uncertain. Deletions cut 2 bases from V and 2 bases from J, with 7 bases between. The germline V gene has CDR1 SEHNR and CDR2 FQNEAQ (reference sequence). The CDR3 length is 15 residues.

The chain is built from TRBV25-1 and TRBJ1-2; 8 bases agree with TRBD1. The germline V gene has CDR1 MGHDK and CDR2 SYGVNS. The CDR3 has 14 amino acids. V lost 1 base to trimming and J lost 4 bases; unmatched junction nucleotides: 2. CDR3 bases: TGTGCCAGCAGTGAATCAGGGGGCAGCTATGGCTACACCTTC. Translated, it gives CASSESGGSYGYTF.

V gene TRBV27 combines with J gene TRBJ2-7; maybe TRBD2 (5 bases). This CDR3 contains 15 residues. Looked up from germline, CDR1 is MNHEY and CDR2 is SMNVEV (reference sequence). Trimming left V 6 bases short and J 0 bases short, with 15 bases between. The CDR3 loop is CASRQNREASYEQYF. CDR3 DNA sequence: TGTGCCAGCAGGCAAAACCGGGAAGCCTCCTACGAGCAGTACTTC.

In DNA form, the CDR3 reads TGTGCCAGCAGCAAAGGTACGTACTCTGGGGCCAACGTCCTGACTTTC. It yields the protein CASSKGTYSGANVLTF. This rearrangement joins TRBV21-1 to TRBJ2-6. TRBV21-1 corresponds to a pseudogene. CDR3 length: 16 amino acids.

The chain is built from TRBV11-2 and TRBJ2-5; D is perhaps TRBD2 (7 bases). This CDR3 comprises 14 residues. The germline gives CDR1 SGHAT, CDR2 FQNNGV. Trimming removed 5 bases at V and 4 bases at J, with 14 bases between. The CDR3 coding sequence is TGTGCCAGCAGCCCTGGCGGGGGCAGAGAGACCCAGTACTTC. It is translated as CASSPGGGRETQYF. Variable domain in full (rest from reference TRBV11-2 and TRBJ2-5): EAGVAQSPRYKIIEKRQSVAFWCNPISGHATLYWYQQILGQGPKLLIQFQNNGVVDDSQLPKDRFSAERLKGVDSTLKIQPAKLEDSAVYLCASSPGGGRETQYFGPGTRLLVL.

This clone occurred once. The V and J genes are TRBV5-1 and TRBJ2-7; D remains unclear. The CDR3 is 14 amino acids. Germline-derived CDR1 and CDR2 are SGHRS and YFSETQ. V was shortened by 0 bases and J by 2 bases, with 9 bases between the two germline ends. In DNA, the CDR3 is TGCGCCAGCAGCTTGGGGACGGACCCCTACGAGCAGTACTTC. Amino acids: CASSLGTDPYEQYF.

The chain joins TRBV9 to TRBJ2-2; D remains ambiguous. Germline values: CDR1 SGDLS, CDR2 YYNGEE. The CDR3 length is 14 residues. V lost 4 bases and J lost 3, with 10 bases in between. CDR3 coding DNA: TGTGCCAGCAGCATTGGACCCGACACCGGGGAGCTGTTTTTT. Its translation: CASSIGPDTGELFF.

This clone was observed a few times. The J gene is TRBJ2-3, the V gene TRBV7-9; TRBD2 matches 14 bases. The CDR3 extends over 19 amino acids. The germline CDR1 and CDR2 sequences are SEHNR and FQNEAQ (reference sequence). The ends lost 1 base at V and 2 bases at J; junction bases unmatched: 8. CDR3 residues: CASSLVGGLAGGITDTQYF. CDR3 nucleotide sequence: TGTGCCAGCAGCTTAGTAGGAGGACTAGCGGGAGGAATCACAGATACGCAGTATTTT. Variable domain in full (rest from reference TRBV7-9 and TRBJ2-3): DTGVSQNPRHKITKRGQNVTFRCDPISEHNRLYWYRQTLGQGPEFLTYFQNEAQLEKSRLLSDRFSAERPKGSFSTLEIQRTEQGDSAMYLCASSLVGGLAGGITDTQYFGPGTRLTVL.

The chain has TRBV28 and TRBJ2-2; 12 nucleotides align to TRBD2. V trimming: 7 bases; J trimming: 3 bases; junction bases outside the gene matches: 12. Germline lookup yields CDR1 MDHEN and CDR2 SYDVKM. This CDR3 contains 18 residues. CDR3 residues: CASMQIGLAGSDTGELFF. CDR3 DNA: TGTGCCAGCATGCAAATAGGACTAGCGGGATCGGACACCGGGGAGCTGTTTTTT.

A remark on this clone: A read error may explain this, as a much larger clone is one base away. The sample has other DNA sequences that encode this CDR3 too. The chain is built from TRBV28 and TRBJ1-2, with 10 bases identical to TRBD1. In germline, CDR1 is MDHEN, CDR2 SYDVKM. This CDR3 is 14 amino acids long. Trimming took 5 bases from V and 7 from J; bases not matched to a gene: 7. In DNA form, the CDR3 reads TGTGCCAGCAGTACGCCGGGACAGGGGACTGGCTACACCTTC. This translates into CASSTPGQGTGYTF.

This chain joins TRBV7-8 and TRBJ2-3; the match to TRBD1 covers 8 bases. CDR3 length equals 17 residues. Trimming at V came to 4 bases and at J to 2 bases, leaving 11 bases not matched to a gene. Germline V gene data show CDR1 as SGHVS and CDR2 as FQNEAQ. The CDR3 DNA sequence: TGTGCCAGCAGCTACCCCGATACAGGGGGTCTCACAGATACGCAGTATTTT. It specifies CASSYPDTGGLTDTQYF.

In its sample, this clone was seen once. The CDR3 protein is CASSQQGTDTQYF. CDR3 in DNA: TGCGCCAGCAGCCAACAGGGGACAGATACGCAGTATTTT. J is TRBJ2-3 and V is TRBV5-1, with 7 nucleotides matching TRBD1. With 4 bases clipped from V and 3 bases from J, the junction kept 2 bases outside the gene matches. Germline V gene lookup returns CDR1 SGHRS and CDR2 YFSETQ. CDR3 size: 13 residues.

The CDR3 spells CASSSLGQGGSPLHF. CDR3 nucleotides: TGTGCCAGCAGCTCCCTTGGACAGGGGGGTTCACCCCTCCACTTT. This chain joins TRBV7-7 and TRBJ1-6; 10 nucleotides align to TRBD1. CDR1 is SSHAT, CDR2 FNYEAQ, per germline (reference sequence). This CDR3 is 15 amino acids long. Trimming took 4 bases from V and 9 from J; bases not matched to a gene: 6.

The rearrangement uses TRBV9 and TRBJ2-3; D possibly uses TRBD1 or TRBD2 (5 bases each). The V gene's germline CDR1 is SGDLS and CDR2 YYNGEE. V was trimmed by 2 bases and J by 2 bases, leaving 12 bases between them. The CDR3 covers 15 residues. The CDR3 bases are TGTGCCAGCAGCGTGTGGTCGGGACCCACAGATACGCAGTATTTT. It yields the protein CASSVWSGPTDTQYF.

The V call is TRBV6-1, the J call TRBJ2-7; 9 nucleotides agree with TRBD1. The CDR3 consists of 15 residues. Germline V gene lookup returns CDR1 MNHNS and CDR2 SASEGT. Trimming at V came to 6 bases and at J to 7 bases, leaving 13 bases not matched to a gene. The DNA of the CDR3 is TGTGCCAGCAGATCAGGAAGACAGGGGGATCGGGAGCAGTACTTC. This sequence encodes CASRSGRQGDREQYF.

The chain has TRBV5-1 and TRBJ2-5, with D possibly matching TRBD2 (6 bases). V was pared by 0 bases and J by 5 bases, with 11 bases between. Germline V gene lookup returns CDR1 SGHRS and CDR2 YFSETQ. CDR3 size: 14 residues. CDR3 sequence: CASSLVAVKETQYF. CDR3 coding DNA: TGCGCCAGCAGCTTGGTAGCGGTCAAGGAGACCCAGTACTTC.